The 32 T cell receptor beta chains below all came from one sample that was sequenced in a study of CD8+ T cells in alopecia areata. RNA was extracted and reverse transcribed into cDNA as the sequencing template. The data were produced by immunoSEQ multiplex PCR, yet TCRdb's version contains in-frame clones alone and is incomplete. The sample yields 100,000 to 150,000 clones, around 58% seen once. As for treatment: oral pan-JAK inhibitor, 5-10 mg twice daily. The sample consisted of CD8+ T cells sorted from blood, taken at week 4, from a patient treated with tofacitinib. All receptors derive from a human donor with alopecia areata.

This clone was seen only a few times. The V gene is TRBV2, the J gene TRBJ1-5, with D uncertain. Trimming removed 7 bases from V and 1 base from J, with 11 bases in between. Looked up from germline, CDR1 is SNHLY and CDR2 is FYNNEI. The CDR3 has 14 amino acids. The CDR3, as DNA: TGTGCCAGCAACGAGGGAAAGAGCAATCAGCCCCAGCATTTT. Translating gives CASNEGKSNQPQHF.

CDR3 DNA sequence: TGTGCCAGCTCACCACCGAGGGACAGCTATAATTCACCCCTCCACTTT. Amino acids: CASSPPRDSYNSPLHF. The rearrangement links TRBV18 to TRBJ1-6, with TRBD1 matching over 7 bases. The ends lost 0 bases at V and 3 bases at J; junction bases unmatched: 2. Germline assignment: CDR1 KGHSH and CDR2 LQKENI. The CDR3 extends over 16 amino acids.

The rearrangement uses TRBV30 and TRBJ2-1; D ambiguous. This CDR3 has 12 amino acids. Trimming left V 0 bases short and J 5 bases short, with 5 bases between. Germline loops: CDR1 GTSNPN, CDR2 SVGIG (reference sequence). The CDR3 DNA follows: TGTGCCTGGAGTGTATCGAACAATGAGCAGTTCTTC. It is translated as CAWSVSNNEQFF.

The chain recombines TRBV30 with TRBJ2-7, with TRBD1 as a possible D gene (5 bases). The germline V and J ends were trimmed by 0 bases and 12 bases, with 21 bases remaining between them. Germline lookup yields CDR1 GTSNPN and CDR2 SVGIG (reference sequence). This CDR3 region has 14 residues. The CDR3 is CAWSVPRGTGAGYF. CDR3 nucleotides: TGTGCCTGGAGTGTACCGCGAGGCACAGGAGCTGGGTACTTC.

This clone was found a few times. CDR3: CASSLAGTSGDNTGELFF. CDR3 in DNA: TGCGCCAGCAGCTTGGCCGGGACTAGCGGGGACAACACCGGGGAGCTGTTTTTT. The rearrangement uses TRBV5-1 and TRBJ2-2, with TRBD2 identical over 13 bases. Germline V lookup: CDR1 SGHRS, CDR2 YFSETQ. This CDR3 contains 18 residues. The J segment lost 2 bases and the V segment lost 0 bases, leaving 4 bases of the junction unmatched. Filled out from reference TRBV5-1 and TRBJ2-2, the complete variable domain reads KAGVTQTPRYLIKTRGQQVTLSCSPISGHRSVSWYQQTPGQGLQFLFEYFSETQRNKGNFPGRFSGRQFSNSRSEMNVSTLELGDSALYLCASSLAGTSGDNTGELFFGEGSRLTVL.

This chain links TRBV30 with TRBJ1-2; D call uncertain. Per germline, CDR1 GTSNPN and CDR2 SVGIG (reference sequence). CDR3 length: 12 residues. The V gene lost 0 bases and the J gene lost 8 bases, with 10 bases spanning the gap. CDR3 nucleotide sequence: TGTGCCTGGAGTGTAAAAGGGAAGGGCTACACCTTC. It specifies CAWSVKGKGYTF. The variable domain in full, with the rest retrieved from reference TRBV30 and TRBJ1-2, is SQTIHQWPATLVQPVGSPLSLECTVEGTSNPNLYWYRQAAGRGLQLLFYSVGIGQISSEVPQNLSASRPQDRQFILSSKKLLLSDSGFYLCAWSVKGKGYTFGSGTRLTVV.

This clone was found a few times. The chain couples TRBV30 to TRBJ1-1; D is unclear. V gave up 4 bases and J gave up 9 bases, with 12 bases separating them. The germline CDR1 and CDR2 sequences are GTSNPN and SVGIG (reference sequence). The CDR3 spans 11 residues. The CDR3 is CAWITEGKAFF. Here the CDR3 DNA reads TGTGCCTGGATCACGGAAGGAAAAGCTTTCTTT.

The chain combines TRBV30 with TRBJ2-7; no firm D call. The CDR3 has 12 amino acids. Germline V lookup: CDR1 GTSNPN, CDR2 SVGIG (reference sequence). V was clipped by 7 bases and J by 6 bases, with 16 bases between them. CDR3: CASTEGPGEQYF. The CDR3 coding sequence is TGTGCCTCCACCGAAGGGCCGGGCGAGCAGTACTTC.

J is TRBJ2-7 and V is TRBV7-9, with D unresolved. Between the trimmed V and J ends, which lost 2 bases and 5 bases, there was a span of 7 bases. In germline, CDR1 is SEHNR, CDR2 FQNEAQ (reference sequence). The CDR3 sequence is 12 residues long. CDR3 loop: CASSLSGNEQYF. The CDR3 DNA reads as TGTGCCAGCAGCTTATCCGGAAACGAGCAGTACTTC.

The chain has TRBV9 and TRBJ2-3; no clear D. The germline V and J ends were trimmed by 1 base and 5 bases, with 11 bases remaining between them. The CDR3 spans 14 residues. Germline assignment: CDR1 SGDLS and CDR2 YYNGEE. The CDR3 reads CASSVYGSGDTQYF. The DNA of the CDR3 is TGTGCCAGCAGCGTATACGGGTCCGGAGATACGCAGTATTTT.

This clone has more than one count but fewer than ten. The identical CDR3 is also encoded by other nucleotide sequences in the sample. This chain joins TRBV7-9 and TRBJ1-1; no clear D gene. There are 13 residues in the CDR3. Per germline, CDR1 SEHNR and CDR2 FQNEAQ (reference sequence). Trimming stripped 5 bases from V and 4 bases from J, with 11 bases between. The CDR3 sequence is CASSPPGSTEAFF. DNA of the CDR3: TGTGCCAGCAGCCCCCCGGGTAGCACTGAAGCTTTCTTT. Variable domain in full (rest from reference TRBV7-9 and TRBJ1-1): DTGVSQNPRHKITKRGQNVTFRCDPISEHNRLYWYRQTLGQGPEFLTYFQNEAQLEKSRLLSDRFSAERPKGSFSTLEIQRTEQGDSAMYLCASSPPGSTEAFFGQGTRLTVV.

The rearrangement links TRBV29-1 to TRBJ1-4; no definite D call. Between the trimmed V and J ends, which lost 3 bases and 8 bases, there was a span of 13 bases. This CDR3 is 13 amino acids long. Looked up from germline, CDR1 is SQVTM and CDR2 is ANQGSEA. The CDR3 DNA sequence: TGCAGCGTTGACAAGAAGGAGGAAGAAAAACTGTTTTTT. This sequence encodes CSVDKKEEEKLFF.

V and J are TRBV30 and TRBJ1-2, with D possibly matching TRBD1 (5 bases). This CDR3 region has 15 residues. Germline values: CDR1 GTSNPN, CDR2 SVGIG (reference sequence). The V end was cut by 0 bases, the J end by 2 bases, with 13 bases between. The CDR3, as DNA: TGTGCCTGGAGTGTATCGGCAGGGACCAACTATGGCTACACCTTC. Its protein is CAWSVSAGTNYGYTF.

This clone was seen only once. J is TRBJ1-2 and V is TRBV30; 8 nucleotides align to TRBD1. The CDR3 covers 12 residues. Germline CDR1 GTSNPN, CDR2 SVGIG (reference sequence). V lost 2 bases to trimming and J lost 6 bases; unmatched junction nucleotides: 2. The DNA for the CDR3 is TGTGCCTGGAGTACGACAGGGGATGGCTACACCTTC. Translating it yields CAWSTTGDGYTF.

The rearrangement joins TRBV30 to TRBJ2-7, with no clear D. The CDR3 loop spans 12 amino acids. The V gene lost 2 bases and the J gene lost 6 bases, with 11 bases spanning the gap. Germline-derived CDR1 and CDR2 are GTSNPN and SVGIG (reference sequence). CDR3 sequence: CAWSMTSREQYF. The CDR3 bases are TGTGCCTGGAGTATGACTTCTCGCGAGCAGTACTTC.

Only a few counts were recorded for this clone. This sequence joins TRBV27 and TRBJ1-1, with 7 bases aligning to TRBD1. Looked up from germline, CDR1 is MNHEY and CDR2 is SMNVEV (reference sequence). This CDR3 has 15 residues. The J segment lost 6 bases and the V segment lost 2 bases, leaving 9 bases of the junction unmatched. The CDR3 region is CASSLGPRTGSEAFF. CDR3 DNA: TGTGCCAGCAGTTTAGGACCCCGGACAGGCTCTGAAGCTTTCTTT.

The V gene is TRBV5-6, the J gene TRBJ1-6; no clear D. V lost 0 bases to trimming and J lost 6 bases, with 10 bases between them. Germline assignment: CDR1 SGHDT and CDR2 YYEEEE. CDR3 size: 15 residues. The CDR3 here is CASSLDRDSNSPLHF. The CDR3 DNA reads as TGTGCCAGCAGCTTGGATCGGGATTCTAATTCACCCCTCCACTTT.

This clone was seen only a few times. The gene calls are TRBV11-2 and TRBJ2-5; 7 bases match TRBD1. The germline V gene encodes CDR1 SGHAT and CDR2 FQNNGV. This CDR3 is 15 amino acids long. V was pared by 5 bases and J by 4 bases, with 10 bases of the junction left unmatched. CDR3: CASSPPGAGGETQYF. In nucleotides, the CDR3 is TGTGCCAGCAGCCCCCCAGGGGCAGGGGGAGAGACCCAGTACTTC.

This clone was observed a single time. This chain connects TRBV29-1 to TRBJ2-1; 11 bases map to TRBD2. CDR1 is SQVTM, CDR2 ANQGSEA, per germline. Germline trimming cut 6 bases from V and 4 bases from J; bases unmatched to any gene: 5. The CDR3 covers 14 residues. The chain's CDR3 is CSVPGTSGYNEQFF. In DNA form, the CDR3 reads TGCAGCGTCCCCGGGACTAGCGGATACAATGAGCAGTTCTTC.

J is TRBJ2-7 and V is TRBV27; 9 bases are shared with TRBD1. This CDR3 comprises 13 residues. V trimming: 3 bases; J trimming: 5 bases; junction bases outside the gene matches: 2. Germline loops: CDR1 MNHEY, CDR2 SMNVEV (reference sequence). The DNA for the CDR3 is TGTGCCAGCAGTTTGTGGACAGGGGACGAGCAGTACTTC. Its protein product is CASSLWTGDEQYF.

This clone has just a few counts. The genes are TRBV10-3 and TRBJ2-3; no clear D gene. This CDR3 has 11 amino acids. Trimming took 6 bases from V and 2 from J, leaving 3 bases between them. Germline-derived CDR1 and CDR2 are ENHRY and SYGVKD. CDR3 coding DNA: TGTGCCATCAGATCCACAGATACGCAGTATTTT. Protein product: CAIRSTDTQYF.

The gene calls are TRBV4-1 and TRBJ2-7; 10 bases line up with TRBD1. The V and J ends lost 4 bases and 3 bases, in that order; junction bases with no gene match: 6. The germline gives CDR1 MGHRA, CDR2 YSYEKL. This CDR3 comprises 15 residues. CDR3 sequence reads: CASSRLTGGVYEQYF. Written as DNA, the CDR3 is TGCGCCAGCAGCCGATTGACAGGGGGCGTCTACGAGCAGTACTTC.

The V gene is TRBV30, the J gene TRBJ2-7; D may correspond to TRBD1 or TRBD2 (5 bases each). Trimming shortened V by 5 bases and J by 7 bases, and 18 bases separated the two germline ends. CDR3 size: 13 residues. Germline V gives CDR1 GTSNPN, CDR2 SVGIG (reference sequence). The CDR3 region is CAWGTGYSQEQYF. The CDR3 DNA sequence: TGTGCCTGGGGGACGGGGTACTCGCAAGAGCAGTACTTC.

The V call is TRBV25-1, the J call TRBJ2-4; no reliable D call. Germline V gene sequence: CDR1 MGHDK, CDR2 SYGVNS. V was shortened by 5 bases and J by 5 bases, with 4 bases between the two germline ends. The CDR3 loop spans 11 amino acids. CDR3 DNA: TGTGCCAGCAGTAGCGAAAACATTCAGTACTTC. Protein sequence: CASSSENIQYF.

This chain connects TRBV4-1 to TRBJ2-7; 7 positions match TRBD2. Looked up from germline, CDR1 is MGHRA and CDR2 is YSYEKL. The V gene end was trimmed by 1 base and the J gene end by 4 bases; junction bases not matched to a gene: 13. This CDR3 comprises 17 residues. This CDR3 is CASSQAEGAGRKYEQYF. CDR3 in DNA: TGCGCCAGCAGCCAAGCGGAGGGAGCGGGACGGAAGTACGAGCAGTACTTC.

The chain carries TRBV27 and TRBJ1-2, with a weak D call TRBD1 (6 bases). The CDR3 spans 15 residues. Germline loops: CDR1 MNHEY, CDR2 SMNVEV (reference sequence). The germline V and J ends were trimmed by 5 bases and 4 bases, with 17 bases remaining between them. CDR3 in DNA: TGTGCCAGCAGTCCCGGGGGCAGCATCAGCTATGGCTACACCTTC. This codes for CASSPGGSISYGYTF.

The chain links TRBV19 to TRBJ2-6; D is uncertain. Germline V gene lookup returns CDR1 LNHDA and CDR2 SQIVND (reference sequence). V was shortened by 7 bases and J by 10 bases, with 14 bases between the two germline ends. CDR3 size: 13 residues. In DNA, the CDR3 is TGTGCCAGTACTGACAAGCTATGGAACGTCCTGACTTTC. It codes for CASTDKLWNVLTF.

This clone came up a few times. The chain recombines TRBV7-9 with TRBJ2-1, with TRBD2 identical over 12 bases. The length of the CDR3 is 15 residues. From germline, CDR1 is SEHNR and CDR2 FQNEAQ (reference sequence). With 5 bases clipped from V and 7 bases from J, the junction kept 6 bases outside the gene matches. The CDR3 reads CASSVLLAGGNEQFF. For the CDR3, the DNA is TGTGCCAGCAGCGTACTACTAGCGGGGGGAAATGAGCAGTTCTTC.

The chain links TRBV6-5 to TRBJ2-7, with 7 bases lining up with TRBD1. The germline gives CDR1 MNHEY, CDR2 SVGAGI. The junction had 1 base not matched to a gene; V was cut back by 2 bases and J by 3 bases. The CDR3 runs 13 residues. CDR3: CASSYGTDYEQYF. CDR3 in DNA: TGTGCCAGCAGTTACGGGACAGACTACGAGCAGTACTTC.

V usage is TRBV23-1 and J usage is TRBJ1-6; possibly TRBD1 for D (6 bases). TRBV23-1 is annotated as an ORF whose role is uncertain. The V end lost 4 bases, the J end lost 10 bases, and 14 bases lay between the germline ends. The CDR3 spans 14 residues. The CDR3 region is CASSPQGRESPLHF. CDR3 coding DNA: TGCGCCAGCAGTCCTCAGGGGAGGGAATCACCCCTCCACTTT.

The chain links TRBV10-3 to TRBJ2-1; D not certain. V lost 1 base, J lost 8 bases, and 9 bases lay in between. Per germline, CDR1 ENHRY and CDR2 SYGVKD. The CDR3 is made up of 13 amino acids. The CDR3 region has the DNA TGTGCCATCAGTGAGTTACAGTGGGATGAGCAGTTCTTC. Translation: CAISELQWDEQFF.

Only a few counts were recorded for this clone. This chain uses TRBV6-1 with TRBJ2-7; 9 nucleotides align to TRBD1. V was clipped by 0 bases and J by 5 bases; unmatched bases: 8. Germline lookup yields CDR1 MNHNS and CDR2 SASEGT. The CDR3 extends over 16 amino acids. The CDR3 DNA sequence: TGTGCCAGCAGTGAAGCGCCCGGGACAGGGTCTCACGAGCAGTACTTC. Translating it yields CASSEAPGTGSHEQYF.